The next 10 T cell receptor beta chains were all read from a single sample in a study of shared clonotypes between healthy human individuals. Here immunoSEQ multiplex PCR was the method, and the copy in TCRdb shows in-frame clones only, minus some. The sample carries under 850,000 clones, more than 85% recorded once. Selected positively for CCR7 and CD45RO-negative, naive CD8 cells excluded terminally differentiated effector memory CD45RA+ cells. The material sequenced was naive CD8+ T cells sorted from blood. The source is a man aged 30-40 years in good health.

The rearrangement links TRBV2 to TRBJ2-2, with D possibly matching TRBD1 (6 bases). Germline V gene data show CDR1 as SNHLY and CDR2 as FYNNEI. The V end lost 10 bases, the J end lost 2 bases, and 20 bases lay between the germline ends. The CDR3 is 16 amino acids. CDR3 region: CATSDRVTGNTGELFF. CDR3 sequence (DNA): TGTGCCACCTCAGACCGTGTGACAGGAAACACCGGGGAGCTGTTTTTT.

The V call is TRBV10-3, the J call TRBJ2-3; 12 bases line up with TRBD2. This CDR3 is built from 14 residues. Germline CDR1 and CDR2: ENHRY and SYGVKD. V gave up 8 bases and J gave up 7 bases; unmatched junction bases: 7. The CDR3 nucleotides read TGTGCCATCTCTAGCGGGAGGGCCGGTAATACGCAGTATTTT. Translating gives CAISSGRAGNTQYF.

CDR3 amino acids: CASRAAYNEQFF. The CDR3 nucleotides read TGTGCCAGCAGGGCAGCCTACAATGAGCAGTTCTTC. The gene calls are TRBV27 and TRBJ2-1; no definite D call. The CDR3 is 12 amino acids. V dropped 6 bases and J dropped 2 bases, with 5 bases sitting between them. The germline V gene has CDR1 MNHEY and CDR2 SMNVEV (reference sequence).

This chain links TRBV30 with TRBJ1-5, with D uncertain. Germline V CDR1 and CDR2: GTSNPN, SVGIG (reference sequence). Trimming took 0 bases from V and 0 from J, leaving 9 bases between them. The CDR3 loop spans 15 amino acids. The CDR3 DNA follows: TGTGCCTGGAGTGTCTCTGAAAATAGCAATCAGCCCCAGCATTTT. Residues: CAWSVSENSNQPQHF.

This rearrangement joins TRBV5-6 to TRBJ2-5; D is perhaps TRBD2 (5 bases). Germline V gene data show CDR1 as SGHDT and CDR2 as YYEEEE. The CDR3 runs 14 residues. V lost 0 bases and J 5 bases, leaving 11 bases between the germline ends. CDR3 loop: CASSLASGLETQYF. As DNA, the CDR3 is TGTGCCAGCAGCTTGGCGAGCGGTTTGGAGACCCAGTACTTC.

The rearrangement joins TRBV18 to TRBJ2-1; D uncertain. Germline V gene data show CDR1 as KGHSH and CDR2 as LQKENI. V lost 3 bases and J 7 bases, leaving 10 bases between the germline ends. CDR3 length: 13 amino acids. The CDR3 sequence: CASSPMQGNEQFF. The CDR3 DNA follows: TGTGCCAGCTCACCGATGCAAGGAAATGAGCAGTTCTTC.

This CDR3 reads CASSIGETAYEQYF. The CDR3 coding sequence is TGTGCCAGTAGTATAGGGGAGACAGCTTACGAGCAGTACTTC. J is TRBJ2-7 and V is TRBV19, with D possibly being TRBD1 or TRBD2 (5 bases each). The CDR3 is 14 residues long. Trimming removed 1 base from V and 4 bases from J, with 11 bases in between. The germline V gene encodes CDR1 LNHDA and CDR2 SQIVND (reference sequence).

The chain combines TRBV28 with TRBJ1-4, with D uncertain. The CDR3 loop spans 15 amino acids. V lost 5 bases to trimming and J lost 2 bases, with 12 bases between them. The germline V gene encodes CDR1 MDHEN and CDR2 SYDVKM. CDR3 loop: CASSGGMATNEKLFF. DNA for the CDR3: TGTGCCAGCAGTGGAGGGATGGCGACTAATGAAAAACTGTTTTTT.

The chain carries TRBV2 and TRBJ1-5; 9 bases are shared with TRBD1. Trimming removed 11 bases from V and 4 bases from J; junction bases left unmatched: 6. CDR1 is SNHLY, CDR2 FYNNEI, per germline. This CDR3 contains 13 residues. The chain's CDR3 is CAGGQGRNQPQHF. Written as DNA, the CDR3 is TGTGCCGGAGGACAGGGGAGGAATCAGCCCCAGCATTTT.

The chain couples TRBV12-5 to TRBJ1-3; 7 bases agree with TRBD1. In germline, CDR1 is LGHNT, CDR2 FRNRAP. This CDR3 is 15 amino acids long. V trimming: 4 bases; J trimming: 0 bases; junction bases outside the gene matches: 3. CDR3: CASGSGTASGNTIYF. The CDR3 DNA sequence: TGTGCTAGTGGTTCAGGGACAGCCTCTGGAAACACCATATATTTT.